This T cell receptor (beta chain) was profiled in a study of blood T cell repertoires in COVID-19. The wider study: COVID-19 samples from acute and convalescent phases originated in the United States, Italy and Spain. PBMCs, B-cell-depleted T cells, or T cells provided the cDNA or gDNA that made up the material.

Under the authors' procedure: Quantification of nucleated cells was approximated via reference gene primer amplification. Sequencing used immunoSEQ multiplex PCR; TCRdb keeps in-frame clones, though not all of them. For V, J and clone size, that table is used; D and trimming come from the DNA. Of some 150,000 clones detected, around 83% appear once; the ten largest clones hold about 7.8%. Germline lookup yields CDR1 LGHNA and CDR2 YNFKEQ. This CDR3 spans 16 amino acids. Unmatched junction bases numbered 5, after V lost 3 bases and J lost 6 bases. Material for sequencing was peripheral blood. The origin of this receptor is a woman aged 45-65 years in a cohort sampled during active or convalescent COVID-19. The chain uses TRBV4-2 and TRBJ2-1; 13 positions agree with TRBD2. The CDR3 DNA is TGTGCCAGCAGCCAGGCCGGGACTAGCGGGGTCAATGAGCAGTTCTTC. Protein sequence: CASSQAGTSGVNEQFF.